The clone carrying this TCR beta chain was counted between two and nine times. Primed by a sample-barcoded 5' primer and a J-beta primer mix, a second PCR proceeded for about 6 to 11 cycles. CDR3-containing paired-end reads numbered at least 2.5 million in each sample. TCRdb recomputed calls from the 5' RACE reads with MiXCR, one row per CDR3 protein. The sample has over 500,000 distinct CDR3 sequences, about 26% seen once; the top ten hold roughly 3.5%. Trimming removed 5 bases at V and 4 bases at J, with 11 bases between. This CDR3 comprises 13 residues. Per germline, CDR1 MNHEY and CDR2 SMNVEV (reference sequence). These data are taken from a study of blood T cells in healthy people across ages. These data are also associated with another study on T cells of mothers and their children.

Sample: blood. The clonotype comes from a boy younger than 10 in good health. This chain connects TRBV27 to TRBJ1-2; D uncertain. In DNA, the CDR3 is TGTGCCAGCAGTACGCAGGCTTTCTATGGCTACACCTTC. Its translation is CASSTQAFYGYTF.